This T cell receptor (beta chain) comes out of a study of control samples from healthy donors and cancer patients. Germline assignment: CDR1 SGHTA and CDR2 FQGTGA. The germline V and J ends were trimmed by 5 bases and 0 bases, with 8 bases remaining between them. The CDR3 contains 15 residues. Repertoires were generated with immunoSEQ multiplex PCR, while TCRdb's copy carries only in-frame clones and drops some. The table lists 57,000 or so clones, around 90% of them singletons. The rearrangement uses TRBV7-3 and TRBJ2-6; D is ambiguous. The sequence was obtained from a man aged 55-75 years with colorectal cancer. The sample taken for sequencing was PBMCs. CDR3 amino acids: CASSQWGSGANVLTF. The DNA of the CDR3 is TGTGCCAGCAGCCAATGGGGCTCTGGGGCCAACGTCCTGACTTTC. The full variable domain, with the rest looked up from reference TRBV7-3 and TRBJ2-6, is GAGVSQTPSNKVTEKGKYVELRCDPISGHTALYWYRQSLGQGPEFLIYFQGTGAADDSGLPNDRFFAVRPEGSVSTLKIQRTERGDSAVYLCASSQWGSGANVLTFGAGSRLTVL.